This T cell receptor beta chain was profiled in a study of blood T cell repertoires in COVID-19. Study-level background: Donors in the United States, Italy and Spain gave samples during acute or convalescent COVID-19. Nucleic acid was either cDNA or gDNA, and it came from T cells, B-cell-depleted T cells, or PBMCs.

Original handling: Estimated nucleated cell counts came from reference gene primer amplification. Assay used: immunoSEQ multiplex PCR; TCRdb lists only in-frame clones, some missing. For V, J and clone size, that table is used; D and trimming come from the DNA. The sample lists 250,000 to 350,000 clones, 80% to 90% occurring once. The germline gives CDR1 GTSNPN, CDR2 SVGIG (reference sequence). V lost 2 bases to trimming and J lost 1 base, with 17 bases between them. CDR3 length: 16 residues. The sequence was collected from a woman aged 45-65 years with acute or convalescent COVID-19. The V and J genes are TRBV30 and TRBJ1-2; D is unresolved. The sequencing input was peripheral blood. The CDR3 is CAWSKAAVVFNYGYTF. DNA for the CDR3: TGTGCCTGGAGTAAGGCGGCAGTGGTTTTTAACTATGGCTACACCTTC.